This is a list of T cell receptor beta chains from one sample in a study of blood T cell repertoires in COVID-19. Profiled with immunoSEQ multiplex PCR; TCRdb holds only in-frame clones, not every one. The sample shows about 280,000 clones, approximately 83% of them seen only once. The sample taken for sequencing was peripheral blood. These TCRs come from a woman in her 50s who had recovered from COVID-19. CDR3s include the opening cysteine and the closing phenylalanine or tryptophan. D genes are given only for firm matches. Expanded clones get a size class; other rows say once, few or many, or leave the size out.

TRBJ2-3,.,TRBV24-1,TRBD2,CATSDFPSGRDFTDTQYF,TGTGCCACCAGTGATTTCCCTAGCGGGAGGGATTTCACAGATACGCAGTATTTT
TRBJ2-7,.,TRBV24-1,TRBD1,CATSDDRDRIYEQYF,TGTGCCACCAGTGATGACCGGGACAGAATATACGAGCAGTACTTC
TRBJ1-2,.,TRBV6-2/TRBV6-3,TRBD1,CASSSAGTGGGAGQYTF,TGTGCCAGCAGTAGCGCCGGGACAGGGGGCGGCGCTGGTCAATACACCTTC
TRBJ2-7,.,TRBV4-3,.,CASSQTGSAYEQYF,TGCGCCAGCAGCCAAACAGGGTCCGCCTACGAGCAGTACTTC
TRBJ1-1,.,TRBV6-6,TRBD1,CASSETGQGTEAFF,TGTGCCAGCAGCGAGACGGGACAGGGAACTGAAGCTTTCTTT
TRBJ2-5,.,TRBV7-2,.,CASSFNGGETQYF,TGTGCCAGCAGCTTTAACGGAGGCGAGACCCAGTACTTC
TRBJ2-3,.,TRBV11-2,TRBD1,CASSLYPTGKDTQYF,TGTGCCAGCAGCTTATACCCGACAGGGAAAGATACGCAGTATTTT
TRBJ2-7,.,TRBV27,TRBD2,CASICGGGYEQYF,TGTGCCAGCATTTGTGGCGGGGGCTACGAGCAGTACTTC
TRBJ1-2,.,TRBV11-2,.,CASRLGRVGYTF,TGTGCCAGCAGGCTGGGCAGGGTGGGCTACACCTTC
TRBJ1-1,.,TRBV7-9,.,CASSLSGGRDTEAFF,TGTGCCAGCAGCCTCAGCGGGGGCCGGGACACTGAAGCTTTCTTT
TRBJ2-7,.,TRBV6-2/TRBV6-3,TRBD1,CASSWRQGDEQYF,TGTGCCAGCAGTTGGAGACAGGGAGACGAGCAGTACTTC
TRBJ1-2,.,TRBV18,TRBD1,CASSRDRATNYGYTF,TGTGCCAGCTCACGGGACAGGGCCACTAACTATGGCTACACCTTC
TRBJ2-7,once,TRBV12-3/TRBV12-4,.,CASSEVTAYEQYF,TGTGCCAGCAGCGAGGTGACTGCCTACGAGCAGTACTTC
TRBJ2-1,.,TRBV7-9,TRBD2,CASSLLGLAEYNEQFF,TGTGCCAGCAGCTTATTGGGACTAGCGGAGTACAATGAGCAGTTCTTC
TRBJ1-6,.,TRBV30,.,CAWTRWSYNSPLHF,TGTGCCTGGACGCGTTGGTCCTATAATTCACCCCTCCACTTT
TRBJ2-6,few,TRBV2,.,CASRAGLNSGANVLTF,TGTGCCAGCAGGGCAGGGCTCAACTCTGGGGCCAACGTCCTGACTTTC
TRBJ2-5,.,TRBV7-6,.,CASSPRMVEETQYF,TGTGCCAGCAGCCCACGAATGGTGGAGGAGACCCAGTACTTC
TRBJ1-6,few,TRBV6-1,TRBD1,CASSEEDRFNSPLHF,TGTGCCAGCAGTGAAGAGGACAGGTTTAATTCACCCCTCCACTTT
TRBJ2-3,.,TRBV27,.,CASSLAGTDTQYF,TGTGCCAGCAGTCTAGCCGGCACAGATACGCAGTATTTT
TRBJ1-2,once,TRBV30,.,CAWSVRTNYGYTF,TGTGCCTGGAGTGTACGGACAAACTATGGCTACACCTTC
TRBJ2-1,.,TRBV20-1,.,CSASRSGNEQFF,TGCAGTGCTAGTCGGTCAGGCAATGAGCAGTTCTTC
TRBJ2-2,once,TRBV5-1,.,CASSADNTNTGELFF,TGCGCCAGCAGCGCGGACAATACGAACACCGGGGAGCTGTTTTTT
TRBJ2-2,.,TRBV3-1/TRBV3-2,.,CASSQSVTGELFF,TGTGCCAGCAGCCAATCTGTCACCGGGGAGCTGTTTTTT
TRBJ1-2,.,TRBV30,.,CAWRPRTTNYGYTF,TGTGCCTGGAGACCCCGGACTACTAACTATGGCTACACCTTC
TRBJ2-7,.,TRBV3-1/TRBV3-2,TRBD2,CASTRTSGVSSYEQYF,TGTGCCAGCACCCGGACTAGCGGGGTGAGCTCCTACGAGCAGTACTTC
TRBJ2-3,.,TRBV4-2,TRBD2,CASSQDPSGGAVDTQYF,TGTGCCAGCAGCCAAGACCCTAGCGGGGGGGCGGTAGATACGCAGTATTTT
TRBJ1-1,.,TRBV9,.,CASSLGRGTEAFF,TGTGCCAGCAGCCTCGGACGGGGGACTGAAGCTTTCTTT
TRBJ1-1,.,TRBV4-2,.,CASSLREGDTEAFF,TGTGCCAGCAGCCTTAGGGAGGGGGACACTGAAGCTTTCTTT
TRBJ1-2,.,TRBV4-1,TRBD1,CASSQDDGTVLRGYTF,TGCGCCAGCAGCCAAGATGACGGGACAGTTCTGCGAGGCTACACCTTC
TRBJ1-1,.,TRBV7-8,.,CASSPYKDLGWNTEAFF,TGTGCCAGCAGCCCCTATAAAGACTTAGGTTGGAACACTGAAGCTTTCTTT
TRBJ2-7,.,TRBV18,.,CASSIPDSYEQYF,TGTGCCAGCTCAATTCCAGACTCCTACGAGCAGTACTTC
TRBJ2-7,.,TRBV15,TRBD1,CATSSHRTGVRFEYF,TGTGCCACCAGCTCGCATAGGACAGGTGTCCGATTCGAGTACTTC
TRBJ2-7,once,TRBV5-4,TRBD2,CASSFGSGTSYEQYF,TGTGCCAGCAGCTTTGGTAGCGGGACTTCCTACGAGCAGTACTTC
TRBJ1-1,.,TRBV27,.,CASSSGHLNTEAFF,TGTGCCAGCAGTTCGGGACACCTTAACACTGAAGCTTTCTTT
TRBJ2-3,once,TRBV21-1,.,CASARTSGRSADTQYF,TGTGCCAGTGCACGGACTAGCGGGAGGAGTGCAGATACGCAGTATTTT
TRBJ1-5,.,TRBV6-5,TRBD1,CASSAGTGGQPQHF,TGTGCCAGCAGCGCCGGGACAGGGGGTCAGCCCCAGCATTTT
TRBJ2-2,.,TRBV24-1,TRBD1,CATSEVPGQGNGELFF,TGTGCCACCAGTGAGGTCCCGGGACAGGGAAACGGGGAGCTGTTTTTT
TRBJ2-3,.,TRBV30,TRBD2,CAWETSGNTDTQYF,TGTGCCTGGGAGACTAGCGGGAACACAGATACGCAGTATTTT
TRBJ1-1,.,TRBV7-2,.,CASSLAGALDTEAFF,TGTGCCAGCAGCTTAGCAGGGGCCCTCGACACTGAAGCTTTCTTT
TRBJ2-3,.,TRBV14,.,CASSQAPGFSTDTQYF,TGTGCCAGCAGCCAAGCCCCAGGTTTCAGCACAGATACGCAGTATTTT
TRBJ2-3,.,TRBV27,TRBD2,CASSSGGPVDTQYF,TGTGCCAGCAGCTCGGGAGGGCCTGTGGATACGCAGTATTTT
TRBJ2-7,.,TRBV3-1/TRBV3-2,.,CASSQNGGAEQYF,TGTGCCAGCAGCCAAAATGGGGGGGCCGAGCAGTACTTC
TRBJ2-2,few,TRBV29-1,TRBD2,CSVSPQGREGTGELFF,TGCAGCGTCTCCCCCCAGGGGCGGGAGGGAACCGGGGAGCTGTTTTTT
TRBJ2-4,once,TRBV21-1,.,CASSKLGTGRKKSRNIQYF,TGTGCCAGCAGCAAACTGGGGACAGGGAGAAAGAAGTCCAGAAACATTCAGTACTTC
TRBJ2-1,.,TRBV4-3,.,CASSQEAQGREQFF,TGCGCCAGCAGCCAAGAGGCCCAAGGGAGAGAGCAGTTCTTC
TRBJ2-7,.,TRBV6-5,.,CATQKRNSYEQYF,TGTGCCACCCAAAAGCGGAATTCCTACGAGCAGTACTTC
TRBJ2-3,.,TRBV5-5,TRBD2,CASSLLAGVGTDTQYF,TGTGCCAGCAGCTTACTAGCGGGAGTGGGCACAGATACGCAGTATTTT
TRBJ1-6,.,TRBV27,TRBD1,CASSLGRGRNSPLHF,TGTGCCAGCAGTTTAGGCAGGGGGCGTAATTCACCCCTCCACTTT
TRBJ2-7,.,TRBV7-9,TRBD2,CASIPPSGTINEQYF,TGTGCCAGCATCCCGCCCTCCGGGACTATCAACGAGCAGTACTTC
TRBJ1-5,.,TRBV18,.,CASSSKTGDQPQHF,TGTGCCAGCTCCTCCAAAACCGGGGATCAGCCCCAGCATTTT
TRBJ1-1,.,TRBV3-1/TRBV3-2,TRBD1,CASARGRRAEAFF,TGTGCCAGCGCTAGGGGGCGGAGGGCTGAAGCTTTCTTT
TRBJ2-7,.,TRBV19,TRBD1,CASSQSGQARTYEQYF,TGTGCCAGTAGTCAATCGGGACAGGCCAGAACCTACGAGCAGTACTTC
TRBJ1-3,.,TRBV29-1,.,CSVVGQGFGNTIYF,TGCAGCGTTGTAGGTCAGGGTTTTGGAAACACCATATATTTT
TRBJ1-3,.,TRBV5-1,TRBD1,CASKGGPGNTIYF,TGCGCCAGTAAAGGGGGCCCAGGAAACACCATATATTTT